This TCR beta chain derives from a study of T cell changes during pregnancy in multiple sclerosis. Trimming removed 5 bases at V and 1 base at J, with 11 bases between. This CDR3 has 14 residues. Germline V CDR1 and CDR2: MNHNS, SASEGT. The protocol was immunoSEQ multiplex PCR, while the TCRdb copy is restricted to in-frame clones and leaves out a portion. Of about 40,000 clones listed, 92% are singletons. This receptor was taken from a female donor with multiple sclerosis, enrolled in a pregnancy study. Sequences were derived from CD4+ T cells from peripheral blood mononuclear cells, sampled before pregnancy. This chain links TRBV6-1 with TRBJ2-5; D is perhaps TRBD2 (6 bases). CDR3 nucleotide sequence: TGTGCCAGCAGTCGACGGGACTTCCAAGAGACCCAGTACTTC. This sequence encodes CASSRRDFQETQYF.